The following is a T cell receptor (beta chain) sequence with its context. Its antigen is not known. The length of the CDR3 is 14 residues. Looked up from germline, CDR1 is LGHDT and CDR2 is YNNKEL (reference sequence). J lost 8 bases, V lost 4 bases, and 6 bases had no gene match. Researchers used 5'RACE with constant-segment primers to make TCR alpha and TCR beta cDNA libraries that carry sample barcodes and UMIs. TCRdb called the 5' RACE reads again in MiXCR, with one record for every CDR3 protein. This repertoire shows 300,000 to 400,000 distinct CDR3 sequences, 12% to 15% found once; its top ten account for about 20%. The entry originates in a study of T-cell memory formation after mild COVID-19. General study points: Contracting clones localized mainly to CM and EM when CD4+ and mainly to EMRA when CD8+. Clones contracting over day 15 to 85 were CD4/CD8 balanced, with later expanders leaning CD4+.

This TCR was sampled from a man between 18 and 29 years old who had mild COVID-19 (a few samples of this study predate the infection). Cell type and time point are not known. The sample taken for sequencing was PBMCs or a T cell subset sorted from them (not recorded which). The chain recombines TRBV3-1 with TRBJ2-1; 9 bases map to TRBD1. CDR3 sequence: CASSPRTGEDEQFF. The CDR3 DNA follows: TGTGCCAGCAGCCCTCGGACAGGGGAAGATGAGCAGTTCTTC.